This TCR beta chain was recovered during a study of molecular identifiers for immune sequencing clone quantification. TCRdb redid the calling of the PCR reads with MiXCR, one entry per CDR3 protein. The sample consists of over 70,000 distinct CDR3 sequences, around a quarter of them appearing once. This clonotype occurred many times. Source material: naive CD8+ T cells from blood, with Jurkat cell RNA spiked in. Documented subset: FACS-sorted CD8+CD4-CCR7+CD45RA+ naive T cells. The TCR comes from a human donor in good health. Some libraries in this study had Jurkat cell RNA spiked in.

CDR3 coding DNA: TGTGCCAGCGGAGGACTAGCGGTGGTCTACAATGAGCAGTTCTTC. Protein product: CASGGLAVVYNEQFF. The chain employs TRBV6-1 and TRBJ2-1, with 10 bases identical to TRBD2. The CDR3 runs 15 residues. The trim removed 8 bases at V and 3 bases at J, leaving 7 bases unmatched. Germline V gives CDR1 MNHNS, CDR2 SASEGT.